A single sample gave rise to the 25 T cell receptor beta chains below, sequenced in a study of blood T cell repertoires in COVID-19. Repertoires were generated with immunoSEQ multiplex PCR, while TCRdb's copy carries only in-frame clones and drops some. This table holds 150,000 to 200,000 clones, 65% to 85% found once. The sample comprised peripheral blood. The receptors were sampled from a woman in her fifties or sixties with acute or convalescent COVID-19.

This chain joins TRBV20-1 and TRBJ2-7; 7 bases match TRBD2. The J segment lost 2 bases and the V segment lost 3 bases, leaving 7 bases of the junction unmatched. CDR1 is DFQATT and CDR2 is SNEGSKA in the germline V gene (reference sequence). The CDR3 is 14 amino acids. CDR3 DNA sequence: TGCAGTGCTAGTCAAATCGCGGGGGCCTACGAGCAGTACTTC. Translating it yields CSASQIAGAYEQYF.

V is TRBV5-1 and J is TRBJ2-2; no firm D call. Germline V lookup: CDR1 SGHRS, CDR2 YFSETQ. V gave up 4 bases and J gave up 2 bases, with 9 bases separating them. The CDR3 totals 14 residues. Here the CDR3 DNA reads TGCGCCAGCAGCGGGCGCCTTAACACCGGGGAGCTGTTTTTT. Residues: CASSGRLNTGELFF.

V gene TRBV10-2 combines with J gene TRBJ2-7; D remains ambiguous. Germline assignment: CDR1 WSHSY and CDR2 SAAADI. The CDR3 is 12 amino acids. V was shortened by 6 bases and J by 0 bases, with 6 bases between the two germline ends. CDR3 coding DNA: TGCGCCAGCAGCGATAGCTCCTACGAGCAGTACTTC. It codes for CASSDSSYEQYF.

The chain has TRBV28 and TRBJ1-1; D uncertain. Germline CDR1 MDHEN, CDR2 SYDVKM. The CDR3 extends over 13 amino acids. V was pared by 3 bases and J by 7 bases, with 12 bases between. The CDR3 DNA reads TGTGCCAGCAGTTTCTCCGAGAGGAGTGAAGCTTTCTTT. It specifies CASSFSERSEAFF.

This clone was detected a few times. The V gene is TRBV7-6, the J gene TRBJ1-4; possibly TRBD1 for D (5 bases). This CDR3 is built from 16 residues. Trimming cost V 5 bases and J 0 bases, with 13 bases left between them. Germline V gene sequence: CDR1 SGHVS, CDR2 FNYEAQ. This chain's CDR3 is CASSQQQVATNEKLFF. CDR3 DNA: TGTGCCAGCAGCCAGCAACAGGTTGCAACTAATGAAAAACTGTTTTTT.

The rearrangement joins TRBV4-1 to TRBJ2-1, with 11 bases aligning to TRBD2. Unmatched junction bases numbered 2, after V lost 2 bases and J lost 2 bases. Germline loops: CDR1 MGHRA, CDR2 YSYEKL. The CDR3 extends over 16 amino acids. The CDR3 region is CASSQPLAGAYNEQFF. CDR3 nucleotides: TGCGCCAGCAGCCAACCACTAGCGGGGGCCTACAATGAGCAGTTCTTC.

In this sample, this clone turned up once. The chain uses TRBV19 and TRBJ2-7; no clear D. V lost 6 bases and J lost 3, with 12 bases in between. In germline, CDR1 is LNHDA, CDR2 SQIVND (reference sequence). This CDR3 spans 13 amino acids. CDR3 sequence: CASSPTDYYEQYF. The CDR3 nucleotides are TGTGCCAGTAGCCCCACAGATTACTACGAGCAGTACTTC.

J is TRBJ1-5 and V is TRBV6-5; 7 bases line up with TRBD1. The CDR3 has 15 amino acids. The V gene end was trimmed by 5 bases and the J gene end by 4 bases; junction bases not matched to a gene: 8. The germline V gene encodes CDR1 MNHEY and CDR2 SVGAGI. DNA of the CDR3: TGTGCCAGCAGTCTACGACAGGGACGGAATCAGCCCCAGCATTTT. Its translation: CASSLRQGRNQPQHF.

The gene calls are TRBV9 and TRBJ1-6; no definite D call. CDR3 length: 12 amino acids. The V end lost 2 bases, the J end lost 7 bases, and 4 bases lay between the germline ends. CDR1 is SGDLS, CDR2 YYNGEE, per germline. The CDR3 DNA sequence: TGTGCCAGCAGCGTTTCGAATTCACCCCTCCACTTT. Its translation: CASSVSNSPLHF.

CDR3 region: CARRRGRGEYNEQFF. The CDR3 nucleotides are TGTGCCCGCCGCCGGGGGCGGGGGGAGTACAATGAGCAGTTCTTC. The rearrangement joins TRBV11-2 to TRBJ2-1, with TRBD2 identical over 8 bases. The trim removed 11 bases at V and 4 bases at J, leaving 13 bases unmatched. The CDR3 length is 15 residues. Germline lookup yields CDR1 SGHAT and CDR2 FQNNGV.

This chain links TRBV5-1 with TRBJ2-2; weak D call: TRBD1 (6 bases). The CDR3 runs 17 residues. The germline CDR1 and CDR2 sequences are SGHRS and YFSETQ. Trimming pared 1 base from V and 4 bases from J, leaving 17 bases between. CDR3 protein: CASSLNVGAPGTGELFF. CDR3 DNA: TGCGCCAGCAGCTTGAATGTGGGGGCCCCAGGCACCGGGGAGCTGTTTTTT.

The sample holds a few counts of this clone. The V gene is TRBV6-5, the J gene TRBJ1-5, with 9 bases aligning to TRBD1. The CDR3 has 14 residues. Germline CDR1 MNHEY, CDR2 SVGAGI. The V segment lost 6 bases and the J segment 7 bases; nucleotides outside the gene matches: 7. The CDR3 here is CASRPTGGSQPQHF. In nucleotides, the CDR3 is TGTGCCAGCAGGCCTACAGGGGGCAGCCAGCCCCAGCATTTT.

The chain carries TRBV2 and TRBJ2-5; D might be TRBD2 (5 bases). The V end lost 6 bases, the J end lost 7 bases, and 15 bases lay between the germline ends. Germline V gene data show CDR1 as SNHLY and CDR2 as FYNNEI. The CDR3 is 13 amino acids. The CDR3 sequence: CASSLLVLGTQYF. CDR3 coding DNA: TGTGCCAGCAGCCTACTAGTTCTGGGGACCCAGTACTTC.

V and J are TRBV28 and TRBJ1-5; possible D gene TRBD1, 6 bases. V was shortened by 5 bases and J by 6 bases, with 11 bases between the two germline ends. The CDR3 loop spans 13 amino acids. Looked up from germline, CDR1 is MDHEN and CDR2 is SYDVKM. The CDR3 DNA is TGTGCCAGCAGTCTATTACAGGGTCAGCCCCAGCATTTT. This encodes CASSLLQGQPQHF. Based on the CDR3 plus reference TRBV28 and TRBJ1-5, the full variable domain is DVKVTQSSRYLVKRTGEKVFLECVQDMDHENMFWYRQDPGLGLRLIYFSYDVKMKEKGDIPEGYSVSREKKERFSLILESASTNQTSMYLCASSLLQGQPQHFGDGTRLSIL.

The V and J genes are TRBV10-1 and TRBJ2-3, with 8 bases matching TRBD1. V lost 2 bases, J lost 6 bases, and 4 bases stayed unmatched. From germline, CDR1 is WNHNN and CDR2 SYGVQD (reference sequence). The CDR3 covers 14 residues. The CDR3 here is CASSETGGRDTQYF. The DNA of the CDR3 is TGCGCCAGCAGTGAGACAGGGGGTAGGGATACGCAGTATTTT.

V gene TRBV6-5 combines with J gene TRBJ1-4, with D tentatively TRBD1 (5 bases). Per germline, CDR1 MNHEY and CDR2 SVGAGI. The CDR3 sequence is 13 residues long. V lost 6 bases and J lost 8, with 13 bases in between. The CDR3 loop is CASRAGYWEKLFF. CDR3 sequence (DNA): TGTGCCAGCAGGGCAGGGTATTGGGAAAAACTGTTTTTT.

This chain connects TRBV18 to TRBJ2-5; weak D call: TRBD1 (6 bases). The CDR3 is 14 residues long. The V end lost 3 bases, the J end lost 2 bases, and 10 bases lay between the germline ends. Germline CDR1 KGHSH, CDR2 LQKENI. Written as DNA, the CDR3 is TGTGCCAGCTCACCTAAGACAGGTCAAGAGACCCAGTACTTC. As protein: CASSPKTGQETQYF.

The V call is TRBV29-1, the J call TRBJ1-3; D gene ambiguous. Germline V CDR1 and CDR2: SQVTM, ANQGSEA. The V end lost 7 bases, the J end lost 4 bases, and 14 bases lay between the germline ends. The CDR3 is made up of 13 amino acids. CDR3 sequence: CSARPRGGNTIYF. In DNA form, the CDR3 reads TGCAGCGCCCGGCCCCGGGGAGGAAACACCATATATTTT.

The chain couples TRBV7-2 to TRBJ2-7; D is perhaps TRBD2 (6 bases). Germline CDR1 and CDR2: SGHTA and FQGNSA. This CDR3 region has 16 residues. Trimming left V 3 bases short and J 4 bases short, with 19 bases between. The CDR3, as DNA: TGTGCCAGCAGCTTTTCCCGGGGTGGACTACTATACGAGCAGTACTTC. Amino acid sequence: CASSFSRGGLLYEQYF.

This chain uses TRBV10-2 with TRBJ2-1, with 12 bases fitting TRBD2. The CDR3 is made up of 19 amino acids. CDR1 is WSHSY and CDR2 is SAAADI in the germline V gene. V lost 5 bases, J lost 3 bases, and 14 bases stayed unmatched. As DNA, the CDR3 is TGCGCCAGCAGTCCGCTAGCGGGGGGGCCCGGGTACGACTACAATGAGCAGTTCTTC. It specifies CASSPLAGGPGYDYNEQFF.

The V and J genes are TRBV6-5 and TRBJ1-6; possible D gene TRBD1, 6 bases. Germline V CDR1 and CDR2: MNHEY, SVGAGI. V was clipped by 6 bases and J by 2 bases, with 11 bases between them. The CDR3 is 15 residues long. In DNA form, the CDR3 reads TGTGCCAGCAGAGGGGACACGACCTATAATTCACCCCTCCACTTT. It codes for CASRGDTTYNSPLHF.

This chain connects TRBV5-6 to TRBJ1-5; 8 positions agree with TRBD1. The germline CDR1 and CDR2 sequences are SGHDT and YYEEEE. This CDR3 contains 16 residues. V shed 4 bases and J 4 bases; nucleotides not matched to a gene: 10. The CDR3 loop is CASSLGLDRANQPQHF. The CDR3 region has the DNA TGTGCCAGCAGCCTGGGCTTGGACAGGGCGAATCAGCCCCAGCATTTT.

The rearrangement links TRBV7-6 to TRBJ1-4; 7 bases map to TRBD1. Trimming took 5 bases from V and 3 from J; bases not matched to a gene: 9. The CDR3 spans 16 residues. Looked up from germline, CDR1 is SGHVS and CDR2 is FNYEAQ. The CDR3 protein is CASSALSGQPNEKLFF. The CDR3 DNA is TGTGCCAGCAGCGCGCTATCGGGACAGCCTAATGAAAAACTGTTTTTT.

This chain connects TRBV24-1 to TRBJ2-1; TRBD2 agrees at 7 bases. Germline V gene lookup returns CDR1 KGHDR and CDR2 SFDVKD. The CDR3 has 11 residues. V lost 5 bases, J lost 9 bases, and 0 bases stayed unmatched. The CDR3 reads CATSAGGEQFF. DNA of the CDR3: TGTGCCACCAGTGCGGGAGGTGAGCAGTTCTTC.

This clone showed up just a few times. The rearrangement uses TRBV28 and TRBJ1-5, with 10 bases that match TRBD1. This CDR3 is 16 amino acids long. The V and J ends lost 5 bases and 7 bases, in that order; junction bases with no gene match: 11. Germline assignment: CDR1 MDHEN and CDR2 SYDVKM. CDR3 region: CASSPRQGARGQPQHF. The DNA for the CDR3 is TGTGCCAGCAGTCCCCGACAGGGGGCGCGAGGCCAGCCCCAGCATTTT.